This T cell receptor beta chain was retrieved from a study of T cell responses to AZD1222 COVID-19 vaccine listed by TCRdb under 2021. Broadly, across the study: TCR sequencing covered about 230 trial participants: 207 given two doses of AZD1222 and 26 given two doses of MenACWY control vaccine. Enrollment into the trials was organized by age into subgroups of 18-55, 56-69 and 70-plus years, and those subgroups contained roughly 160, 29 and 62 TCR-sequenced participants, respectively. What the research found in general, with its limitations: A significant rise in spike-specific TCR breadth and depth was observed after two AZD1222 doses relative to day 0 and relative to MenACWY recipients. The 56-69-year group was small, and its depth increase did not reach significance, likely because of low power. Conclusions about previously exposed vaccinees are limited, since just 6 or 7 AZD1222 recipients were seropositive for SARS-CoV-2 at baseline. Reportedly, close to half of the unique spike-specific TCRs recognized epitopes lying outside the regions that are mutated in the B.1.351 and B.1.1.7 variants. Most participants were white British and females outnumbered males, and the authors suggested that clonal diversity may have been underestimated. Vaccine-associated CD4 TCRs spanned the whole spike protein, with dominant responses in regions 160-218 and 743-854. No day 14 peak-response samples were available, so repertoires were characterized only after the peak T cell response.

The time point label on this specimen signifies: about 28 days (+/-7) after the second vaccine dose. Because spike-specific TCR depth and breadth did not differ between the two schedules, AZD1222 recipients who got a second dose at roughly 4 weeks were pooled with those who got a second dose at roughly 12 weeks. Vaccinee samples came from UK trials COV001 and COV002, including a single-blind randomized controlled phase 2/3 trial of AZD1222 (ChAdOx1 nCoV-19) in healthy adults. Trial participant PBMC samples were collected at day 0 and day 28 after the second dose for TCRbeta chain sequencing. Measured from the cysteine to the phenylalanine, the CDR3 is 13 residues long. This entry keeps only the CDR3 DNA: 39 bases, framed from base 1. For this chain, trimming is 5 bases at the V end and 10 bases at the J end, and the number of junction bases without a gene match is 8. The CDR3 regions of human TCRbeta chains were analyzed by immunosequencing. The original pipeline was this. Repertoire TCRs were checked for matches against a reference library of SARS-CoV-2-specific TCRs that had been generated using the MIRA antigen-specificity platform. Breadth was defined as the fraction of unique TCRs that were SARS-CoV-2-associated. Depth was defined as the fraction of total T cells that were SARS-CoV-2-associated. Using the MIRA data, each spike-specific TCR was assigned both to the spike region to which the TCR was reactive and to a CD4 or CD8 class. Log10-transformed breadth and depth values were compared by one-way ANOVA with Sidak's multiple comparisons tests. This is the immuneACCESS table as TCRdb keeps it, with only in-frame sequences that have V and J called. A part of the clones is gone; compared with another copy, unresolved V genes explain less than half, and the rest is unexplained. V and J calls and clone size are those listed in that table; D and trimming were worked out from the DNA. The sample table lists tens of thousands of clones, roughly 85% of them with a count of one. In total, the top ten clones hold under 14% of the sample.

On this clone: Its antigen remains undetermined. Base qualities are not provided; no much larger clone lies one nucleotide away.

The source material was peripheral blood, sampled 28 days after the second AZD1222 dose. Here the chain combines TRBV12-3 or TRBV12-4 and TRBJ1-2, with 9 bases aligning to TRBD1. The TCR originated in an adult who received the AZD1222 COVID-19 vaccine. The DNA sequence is TGTGCCAGCAGTCGGGGACAGGGAATGATCTACACCTTC. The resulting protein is CASSRGQGMIYTF.